The clone carrying this T cell receptor (beta chain) was recorded a few times. These data belong to a study of T-cell reconstitution after alpha-beta-depleted transplantation in children. The library targeted TCRbeta and was prepared with unique molecular identifiers. A single record per CDR3 protein comes from TCRdb applying MiXCR to the PCR reads. The sample lists fewer than 400,000 distinct CDR3 sequences, over 20% occurring once. Trimming removed 11 bases at V and 6 bases at J, with 13 bases between. The CDR3 length is 11 residues. Germline loops: CDR1 SNHLY, CDR2 FYNNEI. This TCR was sampled from a human donor who donated a stem cell graft to a child with acute myeloid leukemia. Material: PBMCs from the stem cell graft donor, obtained from the stem cell graft. The rearrangement uses TRBV2 and TRBJ1-1; TRBD1 might be the D (5 bases). The CDR3 region is CALGVTAEAFF. The DNA for the CDR3 is TGTGCCCTGGGGGTAACAGCTGAAGCTTTCTTT.